What follows describes a single TCR beta chain. Germline V CDR1 and CDR2: LGHDT, YNNKEL (reference sequence). There are 14 residues in the CDR3. Deletions cut 0 bases from V and 5 bases from J, with 10 bases between. In the original workflow: Using reference gene primer amplification, nucleated cell counts were estimated. Using immunoSEQ multiplex PCR, the repertoire was profiled, and TCRdb retains in-frame clones only, with some absent. Clone size and the V and J calls come from that table; the DNA yielded D and trimming. The repertoire includes 120,000 to 150,000 clones, 79% of them detected once, and 3.5% to 4.5% sits in the top ten. The data were obtained in a study of blood T cell repertoires in COVID-19. Looking at the study overall: Samples came from the United States, Italy and Spain, spanning acute and convalescent COVID-19. Sources were T cells, B-cell-depleted T cells, or PBMCs; the material itself was cDNA or gDNA.

Source material: peripheral blood. The rearrangement links TRBV3-1 (or the pseudogene TRBV3-2) to TRBJ1-2; unclear D gene. This TCR was sampled from a man between 60 and 75 years old with acute or convalescent COVID-19. The CDR3 spells CASSQDVGEYGYTF. The CDR3 DNA sequence: TGTGCCAGCAGCCAAGATGTGGGAGAGTATGGCTACACCTTC.